A selection of T cell receptor beta chains follows, all from one sample in a study of monozygotic twins with cystic fibrosis. The data were produced by immunoSEQ multiplex PCR, yet TCRdb's version contains in-frame clones alone and is incomplete. The sample contains fewer than 30,000 clones, approximately 90% of which appear only once. The sequenced sample consisted of blood. The receptor source for this set is a girl aged 2 to 9 with cystic fibrosis. CDR3s include the opening cysteine and the closing phenylalanine or tryptophan. The D gene is left open where the match is weak. Clone size is given for some rows only: seen once, a few or many times, or a class if the clone is expanded.

. | TRBJ2-7 | TRBV10-3 | TRBD1 | TGTGCCATCCGGACAGGGGCGCAAGATAGAACCTACGAGCAGTACTTC | CAIRTGAQDRTYEQYF
. | TRBJ2-6 | TRBV19 | . | TGTGCCAGTAGTCCCGAGACCGCCTCTGGGGCCAACGTCCTGACTTTC | CASSPETASGANVLTF
. | TRBJ2-1 | TRBV29-1 | . | TGCAGCGTTCGGGGGGCGCGGGGTGAGCAGTTCTTC | CSVRGARGEQFF
. | TRBJ1-1 | TRBV6-5 | . | TGTGCCAGCACCCCTACCGGGACGGCCCCTGAAGCTTTCTTT | CASTPTGTAPEAFF
. | TRBJ1-6 | TRBV5-4 | TRBD1 | TGTGCCAGCAGCTTGGCTCCGGGACAGACACATTCACCCCTCCACTTT | CASSLAPGQTHSPLHF
. | TRBJ2-7 | TRBV7-2 | TRBD2 | TGTGCCAGCAGCTTAGCGGGACTAGCCTACGAGCAGTACTTC | CASSLAGLAYEQYF
once | TRBJ2-1 | TRBV14 | . | TGTGCCAGCAGCCTTAGACGGGGGGCGGGTTACAATGAGCAGTTCTTC | CASSLRRGAGYNEQFF
. | TRBJ2-7 | TRBV4-1 | . | TGCGCCAGCAGCCAAGCTGCCATAGGGTCGGACGAGCAGTACTTC | CASSQAAIGSDEQYF
. | TRBJ2-7 | TRBV6-1 | TRBD2 | TGTGCCAGCAGTGGTCTAGCGGGGGGACCGTACGAGCAGTACTTC | CASSGLAGGPYEQYF
. | TRBJ2-2 | TRBV5-1 | . | TGCGCCAGCTCGGAACAGGGCCCCGCGAACACCGGGGAGCTGTTTTTT | CASSEQGPANTGELFF
. | TRBJ1-1 | TRBV7-2 | . | TGTGCCAGCAGCCACAGGGTTGGGAACACTGAAGCTTTCTTT | CASSHRVGNTEAFF
once | TRBJ2-3 | TRBV5-4 | . | TGTGCCAGCAGCTTCGGGGATACGCAGTATTTT | CASSFGDTQYF
. | TRBJ1-5 | TRBV5-6 | . | TGTGCCAGCAGCTTGCGCAGGGCTAGCAATCAGCCCCAGCATTTT | CASSLRRASNQPQHF
. | TRBJ2-7 | TRBV7-2 | . | TGTGCCAGCAGCTTAGGAAGGGGAAGGGCCTACGAGCAGTACTTC | CASSLGRGRAYEQYF
. | TRBJ1-2 | TRBV27 | . | TGTGCCAGCATGGACAGATGGTATGGCTACACCTTC | CASMDRWYGYTF
. | TRBJ2-7 | TRBV7-2 | . | TGTGCCAGCAGCTCGACAGTCATCTCCTACGAGCAGTACTTC | CASSSTVISYEQYF
. | TRBJ1-4 | TRBV9 | . | TGTGCCAGCAGCGTCCTACAGGGAGGGAATGAAAAACTGTTTTTT | CASSVLQGGNEKLFF